These 18 T cell receptor beta chains were sequenced from one sample in a study of blood T cell repertoires in COVID-19. Only in-frame clones appear in the TCRdb table, and some are missing; sequencing was by immunoSEQ multiplex PCR. The data hold some 180,000 clones, with roughly 88% observed a single time. The sequenced sample was peripheral blood. Source of these receptors: a human donor in a cohort sampled during active COVID-19.

This clone came up a few times. The genes are TRBV6-5 and TRBJ1-5, with 7 positions matching TRBD1. The germline CDR1 and CDR2 sequences are MNHEY and SVGAGI. There are 13 residues in the CDR3. Unmatched junction bases numbered 5, after V lost 8 bases and J lost 4 bases. The CDR3 nucleotides read TGTGCCAGCGCAGGACAGGAAAATCAGCCCCAGCATTTT. Residues: CASAGQENQPQHF.

The chain is built from TRBV5-8 and TRBJ1-5, with D maybe TRBD1 (6 bases). V lost 2 bases to trimming and J lost 3 bases, with 12 bases between them. The germline CDR1 and CDR2 sequences are SGHTS and YDEGEE. The CDR3 length is 15 residues. In nucleotides, the CDR3 is TGTGCCAGCAGCTTAATGACAGGATTCAATCAGCCCCAGCATTTT. It translates to CASSLMTGFNQPQHF.

The rearrangement uses TRBV27 and TRBJ2-1; 10 nucleotides line up with TRBD1. The V gene's germline CDR1 is MNHEY and CDR2 SMNVEV (reference sequence). After removal of 4 bases from V and 1 base from J, the junction contained 4 bases not matched to a gene. CDR3 length: 16 residues. The CDR3 sequence is CASSSWDRGSYNEQFF. CDR3 DNA: TGTGCCAGCAGTTCATGGGACAGGGGATCCTACAATGAGCAGTTCTTC.

The chain links TRBV10-3 to TRBJ2-7, with TRBD1 matching over 8 bases. Unmatched junction bases numbered 3, after V lost 4 bases and J lost 1 base. The CDR3 sequence is 14 residues long. The germline CDR1 and CDR2 sequences are ENHRY and SYGVKD. The CDR3 reads CAISAWTGSYEQYF. The CDR3 nucleotides read TGTGCCATCAGTGCGTGGACAGGGTCCTACGAGCAGTACTTC.

The chain has TRBV6-1 and TRBJ1-5; D may be TRBD1 (5 bases). CDR3 size: 16 residues. Trimming left V 1 base short and J 3 bases short, with 13 bases between. CDR1 and CDR2 (germline): MNHNS, SASEGT. CDR3 sequence (DNA): TGTGCCAGCAGTGAAGTTGCAGGGATAATCAATCAGCCCCAGCATTTT. Translating gives CASSEVAGIINQPQHF.

This clone has a single count. The chain carries TRBV2 and TRBJ1-5; TRBD1 matches 8 bases. Germline CDR1 and CDR2: SNHLY and FYNNEI. With 6 bases clipped from V and 3 bases from J, the junction kept 4 bases outside the gene matches. The CDR3 extends over 14 amino acids. CDR3 region: CASRAGGHNQPQHF. The CDR3 DNA reads as TGTGCCAGCAGGGCAGGGGGCCACAATCAGCCCCAGCATTTT.

J is TRBJ2-7 and V is TRBV5-1; 12 bases agree with TRBD2. The length of the CDR3 is 14 residues. Germline assignment: CDR1 SGHRS and CDR2 YFSETQ. The J segment lost 5 bases and the V segment lost 1 base, leaving 1 base of the junction unmatched. The CDR3 nucleotides are TGCGCCAGCAGCTTGCCTAGCGGGAGGGACGAGCAGTACTTC. The encoded protein is CASSLPSGRDEQYF.

This clone has just one count. The chain couples TRBV11-2 to TRBJ2-2; maybe TRBD2 (6 bases). Germline V gene sequence: CDR1 SGHAT, CDR2 FQNNGV. CDR3 size: 14 residues. The germline V and J ends were trimmed by 5 bases and 8 bases, with 15 bases remaining between them. The CDR3 region is CASSLQLARGELFF. In DNA, the CDR3 is TGTGCCAGCAGCCTCCAACTAGCAAGGGGGGAGCTGTTTTTT.

This chain links TRBV5-1 with TRBJ2-3; 9 bases are shared with TRBD2. CDR3 length equals 15 residues. The germline V gene has CDR1 SGHRS and CDR2 YFSETQ. Trimming took 5 bases from V and 1 from J; bases not matched to a gene: 5. The CDR3 region is CASREWTSGTDTQYF. For the CDR3, the DNA is TGCGCCAGCAGGGAATGGACTAGCGGCACAGATACGCAGTATTTT.

The chain employs TRBV24-1 and TRBJ2-4, with TRBD2 matching over 10 bases. Germline V gene sequence: CDR1 KGHDR, CDR2 SFDVKD. Trimming removed 9 bases from V and 8 bases from J; junction bases left unmatched: 9. The CDR3 spans 14 residues. The CDR3, as DNA: TGTGCCACCGGGTCTAGCGGGAGTAGTGACATTCAGTACTTC. Amino acid sequence: CATGSSGSSDIQYF.

The chain joins TRBV14 to TRBJ2-7, with 8 positions matching TRBD1. V shed 3 bases and J 4 bases; nucleotides not matched to a gene: 8. There are 15 residues in the CDR3. Germline lookup yields CDR1 SGHDN and CDR2 FVKESK. The CDR3 DNA follows: TGTGCCAGCAGCCAGGTCAGGGGGCGCGGGTACGAGCAGTACTTC. It translates to CASSQVRGRGYEQYF.

As concerns this clone: In the same sample, other DNA sequences code for this CDR3. V usage is TRBV29-1 and J usage is TRBJ1-5, with a tentative D call TRBD1 (6 bases). Trimming stripped 4 bases from V and 2 bases from J, with 6 bases between. The CDR3 is 12 residues long. Per germline, CDR1 SQVTM and CDR2 ANQGSEA. The CDR3, as DNA: TGCAGCGTTGGACAGGGCAATCAGCCCCAGCATTTT. Amino acids: CSVGQGNQPQHF. Looking up the rest from reference TRBV29-1 and TRBJ1-5 gives the full variable domain: SAVISQKPSRDICQRGTSLTIQCQVDSQVTMMFWYRQQPGQSLTLIATANQGSEATYESGFVIDKFPISRPNLTFSTLTVSNMSPEDSSIYLCSVGQGNQPQHFGDGTRLSIL.

The chain links TRBV29-1 to TRBJ2-2; maybe TRBD2 (6 bases). The CDR3 consists of 13 residues. V lost 6 bases and J 4 bases, leaving 12 bases between the germline ends. Germline V gene lookup returns CDR1 SQVTM and CDR2 ANQGSEA. CDR3 DNA sequence: TGCAGCGTGGATCACGGGGGCACCGGGGAGCTGTTTTTT. Its translation is CSVDHGGTGELFF.

This rearrangement joins TRBV7-8 to TRBJ2-2; 16 bases are shared with TRBD2. Germline CDR1 SGHVS, CDR2 FQNEAQ. Germline trimming cut 4 bases from V and 7 bases from J; bases unmatched to any gene: 3. The CDR3 is made up of 16 amino acids. The CDR3 DNA reads as TGTGCCAGCAGCTCGGGACTAGCGGGAGGGGGCGGGGAGCTGTTTTTT. Its translation: CASSSGLAGGGGELFF.

CDR3 residues: CASSVEQINSPLHF. The CDR3 region has the DNA TGTGCCAGCAGCGTAGAACAGATTAATTCACCCCTCCACTTT. The gene calls are TRBV9 and TRBJ1-6; D not resolved. Germline-derived CDR1 and CDR2 are SGDLS and YYNGEE. Trimming left V 0 bases short and J 6 bases short, with 7 bases between. The CDR3 spans 14 residues.

This clone is a singleton in its sample. The J gene is TRBJ1-1, the V gene TRBV30; D gene uncertain. Trimming took off 3 bases at V and 0 bases at J, with 8 bases between the two ends. The CDR3 extends over 13 amino acids. Germline V CDR1 and CDR2: GTSNPN, SVGIG (reference sequence). CDR3 in DNA: TGTGCCTGGAGCAAACAGATGAACACTGAAGCTTTCTTT. Translated: CAWSKQMNTEAFF.

V usage is TRBV3-1 (or the pseudogene TRBV3-2) and J usage is TRBJ2-1; 8 bases are shared with TRBD1. This CDR3 has 17 amino acids. Germline CDR1 reads LGHDT; CDR2 reads YNNKEL (reference sequence). The ends lost 1 base at V and 2 bases at J; junction bases unmatched: 7. The CDR3 coding sequence is TGTGCCAGCAGCCAAGGGACCGGACAGGGACCCTACAATGAGCAGTTCTTC. Translation: CASSQGTGQGPYNEQFF.

CDR3 nucleotide sequence: TGTGCCAGCAGTTTATCTCTCCGGGAGAACCTTCCAGAGACCCAGTACTTC. Amino acid sequence: CASSLSLRENLPETQYF. The V call is TRBV28, the J call TRBJ2-5; a possible D gene is TRBD2 (6 bases). Trimming removed 1 base at V and 4 bases at J, with 19 bases between. The germline V gene has CDR1 MDHEN and CDR2 SYDVKM. The CDR3 is made up of 17 amino acids.